This TCR beta chain was observed in a study of shared clonotypes between healthy human individuals. Recent acute infections and vaccinations were absent in the healthy HIV-negative adult donors. Clones were read by immunoSEQ multiplex PCR, and TCRdb kept only the in-frame ones, dropping some. The table has roughly 500,000 clones, 79% seen once. CDR3 length: 15 amino acids. V dropped 1 base and J dropped 1 base, with 8 bases sitting between them. CDR1 is LGHNA, CDR2 YSLEER, per germline. The V call is TRBV4-3, the J call TRBJ2-4; the D is unclear. This clonotype was sampled from a woman between 35 and 50 years old in good health. Some clones in this sample may be carry-over from other donors' samples. Material: PBMCs. CDR3 residues: CASSQGLVAKNIQYF. The CDR3, as DNA: TGCGCCAGCAGCCAAGGCCTCGTGGCCAAAAACATTCAGTACTTC.